This TCR beta chain came from a study of blood T cell repertoires in COVID-19. Across the whole study: In each case, the material was cDNA or gDNA derived from T cells, B-cell-depleted T cells, or PBMCs.

In the authors' methods: Counts of nucleated cells, estimated from reference gene primer amplification, were obtained. Some clones are missing from TCRdb's copy, which holds only in-frame ones; the method was immunoSEQ multiplex PCR. That table furnishes V, J and clone size, whereas the DNA furnished D and trimming. The sample consists of around 100,000 clones, 80% to 95% of them appearing once. The CDR3 is 17 amino acids. The chain couples TRBV21-1 to TRBJ2-7; the D call TRBD2 from the table was never checked on the DNA. TRBV21-1 is a pseudogene locus. The specimen was peripheral blood. The TCR originated in a man aged 50 or older with active COVID-19. The CDR3 nucleotides are TGTGCCAGCAGCAAAAGTTGCGGGACGGCAAGCTCCTACGAGCAGTACTTC. This encodes CASSKSCGTASSYEQYF.